The following is a TCR beta chain sequence with its context. Its antigen target is currently unknown. The record has no base qualities; no much larger clone is one base away. This sample is part of a study of lymphopenia after photon versus proton radiotherapy (dated by TCRdb to the late 2010s). For context, the study as a whole: Photon and proton radiation therapy were compared by the study for their immunological effects in patients with gastrointestinal tumors who developed high-grade lymphopenia. The study aimed to characterize how the two radiation modalities differ in their impact on the immune system. The cohort included 20 patients with gastrointestinal tumors who developed lymphopenia after receiving either photon or proton therapy.

The research as a whole found: The survival association was assessed only in patients who died, and the authors presented better survival with proton therapy as a possibility rather than a demonstrated result. Among patients across the cohort who died, overall survival time showed an inverse correlation with a larger post-nadir drop in TCR diversity. Relative stability during treatment was observed in proton-treated patients, whereas loss of naive T cells and TCR diversity and gain of effector/memory populations were observed in photon-treated patients. After the lymphocyte count nadir, repertoires from photon-treated patients showed oligoclonal expansion, particularly of CD8+ Temra cells, and this expansion drove the decline in diversity.

CDR1 SNHLY and CDR2 FYNNEI are derived from the germline V gene. From the cysteine through the phenylalanine, the CDR3 covers 14 amino acids. The read is trimmed to its CDR3 DNA, 42 bases read in frame from base 1. V ends up 8 bases short and J 1 base short, with an unmatched junction base count of 8. The library relied on the immunoSEQ multiplex PCR assay. T cell repertoires were profiled by deep sequencing of rearranged TCR beta loci, alongside multiparametric flow cytometry. Imported from immuneACCESS, the table was reduced by TCRdb to in-frame sequences with V and J called. These copies leave out some clones; in studies compared against another copy, an unresolved V gene accounts for under half, and the cause of the remainder is not known. This sample gives roughly 36,000 clones in total; 75% to 90% of them show up just once. The ten largest clones capture about 7% of the sample.

This chain is built from TRBV2 and TRBJ2-7; TRBD1 fits 7 bases in the junction. This TCR derives from a woman in her fifties or sixties with pancreatic cancer. The material sequenced was peripheral blood, taken from a patient treated with photon-based radiotherapy. CDR3 sequence: CASLRDSRSYEQYF. The base sequence is TGTGCCAGCCTACGGGACAGCCGTTCCTACGAGCAGTACTTC.